This is a list of T cell receptor beta chains from one sample in a study of blood T cell repertoires in COVID-19. TCRdb's copy holds only in-frame clones and misses some; the assay was immunoSEQ multiplex PCR. The sample carries hundreds of thousands of clones, 80% to 90% recorded once. The sample was PBMCs or T cells enriched from blood (not recorded which). The receptors come from a man aged 25 to 40 who had recovered from COVID-19. CDR3s leave out the opening cysteine and the closing phenylalanine or tryptophan. Rows may omit the clone size; those that give it use once, few, many or a size class.

cdr3_length	v_call	j_call	clone_size	cdr3_aa
13	TRBV28	TRBJ1-5	-	ASSPGQAQSQPQH
13	TRBV13	TRBJ1-1	once	ASSLGIQGDTEAF
12	TRBV2	TRBJ1-1	-	ASSMGSGQGTAF
16	TRBV6-4	TRBJ2-7	once	ASSDGQYGTSTPYEQY
13	TRBV2	TRBJ2-3	once	ATSLTGEITDTQY
11	TRBV29-1	TRBJ2-1	-	SVVAGGYNEQF
10	TRBV14	TRBJ1-2	-	ASSQNEAGYT
14	TRBV25-1	TRBJ1-6	-	ASSEYGLGSDSPLH
11	TRBV7-2	TRBJ1-1	-	ASSLVGSAMAF
13	TRBV12-5	TRBJ1-1	-	ASGQSPGQVYEAF
13	TRBV4-1	TRBJ2-7	-	ASSPRLAATYEQY
10	TRBV28	TRBJ1-2	-	ASTTANYGYT
11	TRBV11-3	TRBJ1-1	few	ASSRDFYTEAF
11	TRBV2	TRBJ2-1	-	AALLSLSDEQF
12	TRBV28	TRBJ1-2	-	ASRETQGAWGYT
13	TRBV7-6	TRBJ2-7	once	ASSLADRGREEQY
13	TRBV18	TRBJ2-7	-	ASSPSGGPSYEQY
11	TRBV4-2	TRBJ2-5	-	ASSSGGAETQY
13	TRBV6-5	TRBJ1-2	-	ASSYSRQGAGGYT
13	TRBV6-2/TRBV6-3	TRBJ2-7	-	ASSYDPGASYEQY
13	TRBV6-5	TRBJ1-6	-	ASSYSGTGNSPLH
12	TRBV27	TRBJ2-7	-	ASSLSREWGEQY
11	TRBV28	TRBJ1-1	-	ASSNRQGFEAF
12	TRBV28	TRBJ1-2	-	ASSLPGRIDGYT
14	TRBV5-1	TRBJ2-1	-	ASSLHPGSRVNEQF
13	TRBV6-2/TRBV6-3	TRBJ2-2	-	ASSYPGLRIGELF
13	TRBV6-5	TRBJ2-7	-	ASSYTGRSLGEQY
11	TRBV2	TRBJ2-5	-	ASSAGQIETQY
11	TRBV29-1	TRBJ2-3	-	SVMGLPPDTQY
11	TRBV2	TRBJ1-2	-	ASSSGQIYGYT
12	TRBV28	TRBJ1-3	-	ASSSDRGRNTIY
11	TRBV27	TRBJ1-5	-	ASSFYSNQPQH
14	TRBV10-1	TRBJ2-1	-	ASSESPAGSYNEQF
12	TRBV4-1	TRBJ1-2	-	ASSQEGSRGGYT
11	TRBV12-3/TRBV12-4	TRBJ2-7	-	ASSWGQGLEQY
17	TRBV7-8	TRBJ2-5	-	ASSFYNAIPGQGLETQY
12	TRBV10-3	TRBJ1-2	-	AISELGAASVLF
11	TRBV12-3/TRBV12-4	TRBJ1-1	-	ASSLPSNTEAF
10	TRBV19	TRBJ2-2	-	ASRPITGELF
14	TRBV10-3	TRBJ2-2	few	ASLKTSGKNTGELF
10	TRBV28	TRBJ2-7	-	ASSLSSYEQY
9	TRBV6-5	TRBJ1-2	-	ATQGTYGYT
13	TRBV3-1/TRBV3-2	TRBJ2-2	-	ASSHRTGGGRELF
11	TRBV7-9	TRBJ1-2	-	ASSLGQGYGYT
14	TRBV24-1	TRBJ2-2	-	ATSDALAGAYGELF
13	TRBV6-5	TRBJ2-2	-	ASSSRQGGTGELF
12	TRBV5-1	TRBJ2-5	-	ASSGDSQSETQY
12	TRBV3-1/TRBV3-2	TRBJ1-1	once	ASSQFNRGRNAF
9	TRBV6-5	TRBJ2-7	-	ASRYTYEQY
16	TRBV6-4	TRBJ2-2	-	ASTRGLGRAVSTGELF